This note documents a single T cell receptor beta chain sequence. This record belongs to a study of blood T cell repertoires in COVID-19. Per the study methods: Quantification of nucleated cells was approximated via reference gene primer amplification. Measured with immunoSEQ multiplex PCR; TCRdb has only the in-frame clones, and not every one. V and J calls and clone size are given by that table; D and trimming were obtained from the DNA. The sample carries more than 60,000 clones, approximately 85% recorded once. From germline, CDR1 is SGHTA and CDR2 FQGNSA. J was trimmed by 5 bases and V by 1 base; bases with no gene match: 1. The CDR3 loop spans 14 amino acids.

This chain uses TRBV7-2 with TRBJ2-2; 7 nucleotides align to TRBD2. The origin of this receptor is a human donor in a cohort sampled during active COVID-19. The sequenced material came from peripheral blood. CDR3 bases: TGTGCCAGCAGCTTAGGGGAGGGTACCGGGGAGCTGTTTTTT. This gives the protein CASSLGEGTGELFF.